The sample holds a few counts of the clone carrying this T cell receptor beta chain. This specimen belongs to a study of shared T cell receptors in the human thymus. Germline V gene lookup returns CDR1 MNHNS and CDR2 SASEGT. The CDR3 consists of 15 residues. Trimming left V 8 bases short and J 4 bases short, with 19 bases between. Here immunoSEQ multiplex PCR was the method, and the copy in TCRdb shows in-frame clones only, minus some. The table records more than 550,000 clones, around 85% of them present only once. A further study also used this sample, focusing on human thymus T cells.

The TCR originated in a girl less than two years old with a congenital heart defect. The chain has TRBV6-1 and TRBJ2-3, with D perhaps TRBD1 (5 bases). The sequenced sample consisted of thymocytes. CDR3 DNA: TGTGCCAGCCTTAGCCTCGACAGTTCCCCAGATACGCAGTATTTT. This sequence encodes CASLSLDSSPDTQYF.